The rows below give T cell receptor beta chains drawn from one sample of a study of blood T cell repertoires in COVID-19. Assay: immunoSEQ multiplex PCR; the TCRdb copy retains only in-frame clones and omits some. The sample records roughly 140,000 clones, 65% to 80% being singletons. Material: peripheral blood. The receptors shown here come from a woman aged 60-75 years with acute or convalescent COVID-19. The CDR3 runs from the conserved cysteine through the conserved F or W. Each record gives: V gene, clone size, D gene, J gene, CDR3 protein, CDR3 DNA. A D gene is named only where the DNA matches it firmly. Size values are once, few and many counts, or a class for expanded clones, and some rows have none.

TRBV29-1	NA	NA	TRBJ2-3	CSVGLTSGDTQYF	TGCAGCGTTGGCCTAACTAGTGGCGATACGCAGTATTTT
TRBV12-3/TRBV12-4	NA	NA	TRBJ1-3	CASSFFGNTIYF	TGTGCCAGCAGTTTCTTTGGAAACACCATATATTTT
TRBV6-5	NA	TRBD1	TRBJ2-4	CASRDRGDIQYF	TGTGCCAGCAGAGACAGGGGAGACATTCAGTACTTC
TRBV2	NA	NA	TRBJ2-7	CASRRRLGSYEQYF	TGTGCCAGCCGTCGTAGGCTAGGTAGCTACGAGCAGTACTTC
TRBV7-3	NA	NA	TRBJ2-6	CASSPTSGANVLTF	TGTGCCAGCAGCCCGACATCTGGGGCCAACGTCCTGACTTTC
TRBV30	few	TRBD1	TRBJ2-2	CAWSYGTGFTTGELFF	TGTGCCTGGAGTTACGGGACAGGTTTTACCACCGGGGAGCTGTTTTTT
TRBV14	NA	TRBD2	TRBJ2-7	CASSPLAGGVYEQYF	TGTGCCAGCAGCCCCTTAGCGGGAGGGGTCTACGAGCAGTACTTC
TRBV9	NA	NA	TRBJ2-1	CASSVGDLGSGYFSYNEQFF	TGTGCCAGCAGCGTAGGGGACCTGGGTAGCGGATACTTCTCCTACAATGAGCAGTTCTTC
TRBV3-1/TRBV3-2	once	TRBD2	TRBJ2-1	CASSQAGTSGRRQFF	TGTGCCAGCAGCCAAGCCGGGACTAGCGGGAGAAGGCAGTTCTTC
TRBV18	NA	TRBD2	TRBJ2-7	CASSPPRGGGSGPSEQYF	TGTGCCAGCTCACCACCGCGGGGGGGCGGGAGCGGCCCTAGCGAGCAGTACTTC
TRBV13	once	TRBD2	TRBJ2-3	CASTSALAGTTDTQYF	TGTGCCAGCACTTCCGCCTTAGCGGGCACCACAGATACGCAGTATTTT
TRBV30	NA	NA	TRBJ1-4	CAWLRANEKLFF	TGTGCCTGGCTCAGGGCTAATGAAAAACTGTTTTTT
TRBV27	NA	NA	TRBJ2-5	CASSLGGVFQETQYF	TGTGCCAGCAGTCTAGGAGGGGTTTTCCAAGAGACCCAGTACTTC
TRBV5-1	NA	TRBD1	TRBJ1-1	CASSGTGHTEAFF	TGCGCCAGCAGTGGGACAGGGCACACTGAAGCTTTCTTT
TRBV5-1	once	TRBD1	TRBJ1-2	CASSYEGGARYYGYTF	TGCGCCAGCAGCTACGAAGGGGGCGCAAGGTACTATGGCTACACCTTC
TRBV27	NA	NA	TRBJ1-2	CASSSQGSGYTF	TGTGCCAGCAGTTCCCAGGGATCAGGCTACACCTTC
TRBV15	NA	NA	TRBJ2-1	CATSRGQTPNEQFF	TGTGCCACCAGCAGAGGGCAAACCCCCAATGAGCAGTTCTTC
TRBV2	few	TRBD1	TRBJ1-5	CASSSGDRPNQPQHF	TGTGCCAGCAGTTCGGGGGACAGGCCCAATCAGCCCCAGCATTTT
TRBV28	NA	NA	TRBJ1-6	CASIGGANSPLHF	TGTGCCAGCATAGGGGGGGCTAATTCACCCCTCCACTTT
TRBV28	NA	TRBD1	TRBJ1-4	CASSAFQTGPNEKLFF	TGTGCCAGCAGTGCATTCCAGACAGGGCCTAATGAAAAACTGTTTTTT
TRBV19	NA	TRBD2	TRBJ2-1	CASSPLIQRDGNEQFF	TGTGCCAGTAGCCCCTTGATCCAGCGGGATGGTAATGAGCAGTTCTTC
TRBV15	NA	NA	TRBJ1-6	CATSRGGGRTFAPMNSPLHF	TGTGCCACCAGCAGAGGCGGGGGGCGAACGTTCGCCCCCATGAATTCACCCCTCCACTTT
TRBV11-2	NA	NA	TRBJ2-5	CASSLDGARAQYF	TGTGCCAGCAGCTTAGATGGGGCTCGGGCCCAGTACTTC
TRBV5-6	NA	NA	TRBJ1-5	CASSLGRAESQPQHF	TGTGCCAGCAGCTTGGGCAGAGCGGAGTCACAGCCCCAGCATTTT
TRBV24-1	NA	NA	TRBJ1-2	CATSDFAGYGYTF	TGTGCCACCAGTGATTTCGCGGGATATGGCTACACCTTC
TRBV30	once	NA	TRBJ2-1	CACPSGTSSREQFF	TGTGCCTGCCCCTCGGGGACTTCAAGTCGGGAGCAGTTCTTC
TRBV3-1/TRBV3-2	NA	TRBD2	TRBJ2-1	CASSQDGTSGSDNEQFF	TGTGCCAGCAGCCAAGACGGAACTAGCGGGAGCGACAATGAGCAGTTCTTC
TRBV5-1	once	NA	TRBJ2-3	CASGLGSVLYTDTQYF	TGCGCCAGTGGCTTAGGGAGCGTATTGTACACAGATACGCAGTATTTT
TRBV5-1	once	NA	TRBJ2-2	CASSLTGLAPSGELFF	TGCGCCAGCAGCCTCACAGGGCTTGCACCTTCCGGGGAGCTGTTTTTT
TRBV6-6	NA	TRBD1	TRBJ1-6	CASSQTGGSNSPLHF	TGTGCCAGCAGTCAGACAGGGGGTTCTAATTCACCCCTCCACTTT
TRBV7-9	once	TRBD2	TRBJ2-5	CASSSGTSGLEQETQYF	TGTGCCAGCAGCTCCGGGACTAGCGGGCTAGAGCAAGAGACCCAGTACTTC
TRBV3-1/TRBV3-2	NA	TRBD1	TRBJ2-7	CASSQFPGTGYEQYF	TGTGCCAGCAGCCAGTTTCCCGGGACAGGCTACGAGCAGTACTTC
TRBV5-1	NA	TRBD2	TRBJ2-3	CASSLEPAGGGTDTQYF	TGCGCCAGCAGCTTGGAGCCAGCGGGAGGGGGCACAGATACGCAGTATTTT
TRBV18	NA	TRBD1	TRBJ2-5	CASSPPKIDRGGETQYF	TGTGCCAGCTCACCCCCCAAAATCGACAGGGGAGGCGAGACCCAGTACTTC
TRBV4-1	NA	NA	TRBJ1-1	CASSQDSGRTEAFF	TGCGCCAGCAGCCAAGATTCGGGGAGGACTGAAGCTTTCTTT